The TCR beta chain under discussion was sequenced for a study of blood T cell repertoires in COVID-19. About the research overall: PBMCs, B-cell-depleted T cells, or T cells were the source of the cDNA or gDNA that made up the material.

Measured with immunoSEQ multiplex PCR; TCRdb has only the in-frame clones, and not every one. The sample carries some 260,000 clones, 80% to 95% recorded once. Ages ranged from about 18 to 89 years, with residence in about two dozen US areas. Germline V CDR1 and CDR2: SGHTS, YDEGEE. V shed 3 bases and J shed 10 bases, with 16 bases lying between them. This CDR3 has 13 amino acids. The clonotype comes from a young woman who had recovered from COVID-19. The chain carries TRBV5-8 and TRBJ1-1, with D unresolved. The material sequenced was PBMCs or T cells enriched from blood (not recorded which). The CDR3 sequence: CASSYVGVAAAFF. CDR3 DNA: TGTGCCAGCAGCTACGTCGGGGTCGCGGCAGCTTTCTTT.